What follows describes a single T cell receptor (beta chain). Its specificity is unknown. The data originate from a study of OX40 agonist ivuxolimab in advanced cancers. Study-wide context: Participants, roughly 81% male, averaged approximately 60 years of age, ranging from about 23 to 90.

TCRdb's copy holds only in-frame clones and misses some; the assay was immunoSEQ multiplex PCR. Here the sample spans 6,000 to 8,000 clones, 65% to 80% being singletons. Whole-study results and caveats: No determination was made of the antigen specificity of the expanded peripheral T cells. Low normalized T-cell clonal expansion was additionally recorded for some nonresponders.

This CDR3 is 14 amino acids long. The germline gives CDR1 PRHDT, CDR2 FYEKMQ (reference sequence). Patients were ruled out by autoimmune disease history or systemic immunosuppression. This sequence originates from an adult with an advanced solid tumor such as melanoma, head and neck, liver or kidney cancer. V gene TRBV13 combines with J gene TRBJ2-5, with TRBD2 identical over 10 bases. TRBJ2-7 matches the DNA end more closely, so the J call is doubtful. This specimen consisted of CD4+ or CD8+ T cells sorted from blood, obtained in a trial of the OX40 agonist ivuxolimab. The CDR3 here is CASSHRTSGYEQYF. In DNA, the CDR3 is TGTGCCAGCAGCCACAGGACTAGCGGCTACGAGCAGTACTTC.